The source of this T cell receptor beta chain is a study of OX40 agonist ivuxolimab in advanced cancers. Whole-study context: Prior anti-PD-1, anti-PD-L1 or anti-CTLA-4 therapy was allowed; 35% to 40% had some.

In the case of this clone: Its antigen is not identified.

The CDR3 is 16 residues long. CDR1 SGHVS and CDR2 FQNEAQ come from the germline V gene. J lost 5 bases, V lost 5 bases, and 10 bases had no gene match. Measured with immunoSEQ multiplex PCR; TCRdb has only the in-frame clones, and not every one. The table has tens of thousands of clones, 83% seen once. Study-level points and caveats: The study did not work out the antigen specificity of the expanded peripheral T cells. On average, a greater number of expanded clones characterised CD8+ T cells relative to CD4+.

This chain joins TRBV7-8 and TRBJ1-4; 8 bases align to TRBD1. Here the sequenced sample was CD4+ or CD8+ T cells sorted from blood, taken in a trial of the OX40 agonist ivuxolimab. The source is an adult with an advanced solid tumor such as melanoma, head and neck, liver or kidney cancer. CDR3 sequence: CASSALDRGGNEKLFF. In nucleotides, the CDR3 is TGTGCCAGCAGCGCACTCGACAGGGGCGGAAATGAAAAACTGTTTTTT.